This passage covers 9 T cell receptor beta chains from one sample sequenced in a study of blood T cell repertoires in COVID-19. The table came from immunoSEQ multiplex PCR; TCRdb's copy has only in-frame clones and leaves some out. This repertoire shows 70,000 to 100,000 clones, approximately 78% found once; its top ten account for roughly 16%. Sequencing used peripheral blood. The source of these receptors is a woman older than 75 with acute or convalescent COVID-19.

The CDR3: CASSQFQGAGQPQHF. CDR3 sequence (DNA): TGTGCCAGCAGCCAGTTTCAGGGGGCGGGTCAGCCCCAGCATTTT. V is TRBV3-1 (or the pseudogene TRBV3-2) and J is TRBJ1-5; TRBD1 matches at 8 bases. This CDR3 has 15 residues. Losses at the gene ends were 3 bases for V and 6 bases for J; bases not matched to a gene: 7. The V gene's germline CDR1 is LGHDT and CDR2 YNNKEL (reference sequence).

J is TRBJ1-2 and V is TRBV24-1; D possibly corresponds to TRBD1 (6 bases). Germline CDR1 and CDR2: KGHDR and SFDVKD. The CDR3 has 13 amino acids. V was shortened by 4 bases and J by 8 bases, with 13 bases between the two germline ends. The CDR3 bases are TGTGCCACCAGTGAATGGGGGGGCGGAGGCTACACCTTC. Its protein product is CATSEWGGGGYTF.

The chain joins TRBV5-1 to TRBJ2-7; a possible D gene is TRBD1 (5 bases). V lost 0 bases and J 3 bases, leaving 7 bases between the germline ends. The CDR3 sequence is 13 residues long. Germline V CDR1 and CDR2: SGHRS, YFSETQ. The DNA for the CDR3 is TGCGCCAGCAGCTTGGAACAGGACTACGAGCAGTACTTC. It codes for CASSLEQDYEQYF.

The gene calls are TRBV27 and TRBJ1-2; 8 bases map to TRBD1. Germline CDR1 MNHEY, CDR2 SMNVEV (reference sequence). The V gene end was trimmed by 6 bases and the J gene end by 4 bases; junction bases not matched to a gene: 10. This CDR3 contains 15 residues. The CDR3 DNA reads TGTGCCAGCAGCTCAGGACAGGGCGGTAGCTATGGCTACACCTTC. Translation: CASSSGQGGSYGYTF.

In this sample, this clone turned up once. This rearrangement joins TRBV4-2 to TRBJ1-2; 8 bases agree with TRBD1. Trimming at V came to 0 bases and at J to 0 bases, leaving 9 bases not matched to a gene. This CDR3 has 18 residues. Germline values: CDR1 LGHNA, CDR2 YNFKEQ. CDR3: CASSQDRQGRTTNYGYTF. In nucleotides, the CDR3 is TGTGCCAGCAGCCAAGATCGACAGGGGAGAACCACTAACTATGGCTACACCTTC.

The chain carries TRBV28 and TRBJ2-7, with D possibly matching TRBD2 (5 bases). This CDR3 contains 12 residues. Germline assignment: CDR1 MDHEN and CDR2 SYDVKM. With 2 bases removed from V and 4 bases from J, the gap between germline ends came to 6 bases. The CDR3 protein is CASSLGGYEQYF. CDR3 nucleotide sequence: TGTGCCAGCAGTTTAGGAGGTTACGAGCAGTACTTC.

This clone was recorded once. The genes are TRBV4-2 and TRBJ1-5, with D unresolved. CDR1 is LGHNA, CDR2 YNFKEQ, per germline. The CDR3 runs to 14 residues. Trimming pared 0 bases from V and 7 bases from J, leaving 10 bases between. The CDR3 coding sequence is TGTGCCAGCAGCCAAGACGGAGTTCGGCAGCCCCAGCATTTT. This encodes CASSQDGVRQPQHF.

J is TRBJ2-7 and V is TRBV10-1; D not resolved. The V gene lost 4 bases and the J gene lost 7 bases, with 8 bases spanning the gap. The CDR3 length is 11 residues. CDR1 and CDR2 (germline): WNHNN, SYGVQD (reference sequence). This chain's CDR3 is CASSGTREQYF. CDR3 sequence (DNA): TGCGCCAGCAGTGGTACTCGGGAGCAGTACTTC.

In DNA, the CDR3 is TGTGCCAGTAGTATAGATCGGGGAGTTCCTTCAATCTCCTATAATTCACCCCTCCACTTT. Amino acid sequence: CASSIDRGVPSISYNSPLHF. The chain has TRBV19 and TRBJ1-6; D is unclear. Trimming stripped 0 bases from V and 0 bases from J, with 18 bases between. Germline-derived CDR1 and CDR2 are LNHDA and SQIVND (reference sequence). CDR3 length: 20 residues. Complete variable domain (other parts from reference TRBV19 and TRBJ1-6): DGGITQSPKYLFRKEGQNVTLSCEQNLNHDAMYWYRQDPGQGLRLIYYSQIVNDFQKGDIAEGYSVSREKKESFPLTVTSAQKNPTAFYLCASSIDRGVPSISYNSPLHFGNGTRLTVT.